Listed here are 20 T cell receptor beta chains from one sample, sequenced in a study of T cell responses to AZD1222 COVID-19 vaccine. TCRdb keeps only in-frame clones here, not all; method: immunoSEQ multiplex PCR. Among 100,000 or so clones listed, roughly 88% were seen once. This specimen was peripheral blood, taken on day 0 of AZD1222 vaccination. The receptor source for this set is an adult in good health.

This chain links TRBV20-1 with TRBJ1-1; D unresolved. The germline gives CDR1 DFQATT, CDR2 SNEGSKA (reference sequence). Trimming took off 5 bases at V and 4 bases at J, with 8 bases between the two ends. The CDR3 covers 11 residues. The CDR3 loop is CSARRSTEAFF. For the CDR3, the DNA is TGCAGTGCTCGGCGGAGCACTGAAGCTTTCTTT.

CDR3 sequence: CASSPRTGLNTEAFF. The CDR3 DNA follows: TGTGCCAGCAGCCCTCGGACAGGTTTGAACACTGAAGCTTTCTTT. The chain links TRBV7-2 to TRBJ1-1, with TRBD1 matching over 7 bases. Per the germline V gene, CDR1 is SGHTA and CDR2 is FQGNSA. With V trimmed by 5 bases and J by 0 bases, 6 bases remained unmatched. This CDR3 is 15 amino acids long.

V is TRBV5-1 and J is TRBJ1-4; a possible D gene is TRBD1 (6 bases). With 2 bases removed from V and 8 bases from J, the gap between germline ends came to 16 bases. The germline CDR1 and CDR2 sequences are SGHRS and YFSETQ. CDR3 length: 15 amino acids. The chain's CDR3 is CASSLSGQFGEKLFF. The CDR3 DNA follows: TGCGCCAGCAGCTTATCAGGACAGTTCGGGGAAAAACTGTTTTTT.

This chain uses TRBV7-2 with TRBJ2-7; D gene ambiguous. The ends were cut back, 5 bases at V and 2 bases at J, with 16 bases in the middle. Germline assignment: CDR1 SGHTA and CDR2 FQGNSA. The CDR3 loop spans 15 amino acids. In nucleotides, the CDR3 is TGTGCCAGCAGCCCCCCCAACTCCGGGCCCTACGAGCAGTACTTC. This codes for CASSPPNSGPYEQYF.

This chain joins TRBV5-8 and TRBJ1-2; D call uncertain. In germline, CDR1 is SGHTS, CDR2 YDEGEE. Trimming shortened V by 0 bases and J by 2 bases, and 8 bases separated the two germline ends. The CDR3 covers 14 residues. The CDR3 region has the DNA TGTGCCAGCAGCTTGGGTGCAACCAACTATGGCTACACCTTC. Protein sequence: CASSLGATNYGYTF.

This chain connects TRBV6-5 to TRBJ2-2; a weak D match, TRBD2 (6 bases). This CDR3 has 14 residues. In germline, CDR1 is MNHEY, CDR2 SVGAGI. The V end was cut by 5 bases, the J end by 4 bases, with 11 bases between. Here the CDR3 reads CASSRDFSTGELFF. The CDR3 region has the DNA TGTGCCAGCAGTAGGGACTTCAGCACCGGGGAGCTGTTTTTT.

The chain carries TRBV27 and TRBJ1-1, with D hard to call. There are 14 residues in the CDR3. CDR1 and CDR2 from the germline V gene are MNHEY and SMNVEV (reference sequence). Deletions cut 6 bases from V and 0 bases from J, with 11 bases between. This CDR3 reads CASSSGFLNTEAFF. DNA of the CDR3: TGTGCCAGCAGCTCCGGATTCCTGAACACTGAAGCTTTCTTT.

V gene TRBV28 combines with J gene TRBJ2-1, with D unresolved. Trimming left V 3 bases short and J 13 bases short, with 13 bases between. The CDR3 is 12 amino acids. Looked up from germline, CDR1 is MDHEN and CDR2 is SYDVKM. As DNA, the CDR3 is TGTGCCAGCAGTTTTAACTCAGTAAGACAGTTCTTC. This translates into CASSFNSVRQFF.

V and J are TRBV27 and TRBJ2-3; 7 bases fit TRBD2. The CDR3 contains 13 residues. Unmatched junction bases numbered 7, after V lost 6 bases and J lost 7 bases. Per germline, CDR1 MNHEY and CDR2 SMNVEV (reference sequence). The CDR3 DNA reads TGTGCCAGCAGGGGGGAGGGCCTGTATACGCAGTATTTT. As protein: CASRGEGLYTQYF.

The CDR3 here is CASSQDTETYEQYF. The CDR3 DNA sequence: TGCGCCAGCAGCCAAGATACGGAAACCTACGAGCAGTACTTC. This rearrangement joins TRBV4-3 to TRBJ2-7; D unresolved. CDR3 length equals 14 residues. Germline V gene data show CDR1 as LGHNA and CDR2 as YSLEER. V lost 0 bases and J lost 2, with 8 bases in between.

The V call is TRBV10-3, the J call TRBJ2-3, with D tentatively TRBD2 (5 bases). The V gene lost 0 bases and the J gene lost 7 bases, with 14 bases spanning the gap. Germline V gene data show CDR1 as ENHRY and CDR2 as SYGVKD. CDR3 size: 15 residues. For the CDR3, the DNA is TGTGCCATCAGTGAGTCGCGGGTCAGCCGGAATACGCAGTATTTT. The encoded protein is CAISESRVSRNTQYF.

The J gene is TRBJ1-2, the V gene TRBV5-6; D call uncertain. Per germline, CDR1 SGHDT and CDR2 YYEEEE. Between the trimmed V and J ends, which lost 4 bases and 7 bases, there was a span of 8 bases. The CDR3 length is 11 residues. DNA of the CDR3: TGTGCCAGCAGCCCCCCCCCTGGCTACACCTTC. Protein: CASSPPPGYTF. The full variable domain, its missing parts supplied by reference TRBV5-6 and TRBJ1-2, is DAGVTQSPTHLIKTRGQQVTLRCSPKSGHDTVSWYQQALGQGPQFIFQYYEEEERQRGNFPDRFSGHQFPNYSSELNVNALLLGDSALYLCASSPPPGYTFGSGTRLTVV.

The rearrangement uses TRBV29-1 and TRBJ2-3; D possibly matches TRBD1 or TRBD2 (5 bases each). The CDR3 length is 14 residues. Trimming took off 4 bases at V and 4 bases at J, with 15 bases between the two ends. The germline V gene has CDR1 SQVTM and CDR2 ANQGSEA. CDR3 sequence reads: CSVGGYPSADTQYF. CDR3 nucleotide sequence: TGCAGCGTTGGGGGGTACCCTTCAGCAGATACGCAGTATTTT.

V gene TRBV6-2 or TRBV6-3 combines with J gene TRBJ2-1, with D perhaps matching TRBD1 or TRBD2 (5 bases each). The germline V and J ends were trimmed by 6 bases and 0 bases, with 21 bases remaining between them. The CDR3 covers 18 residues. Germline V lookup: CDR1 MNHEY, CDR2 SVGEGT. The CDR3 reads CASSSTRGLWSSYNEQFF. DNA for the CDR3: TGTGCCAGCAGCTCAACCCGGGGCCTTTGGAGCTCCTACAATGAGCAGTTCTTC.

This chain links TRBV27 with TRBJ2-1, with 8 positions matching TRBD2. The CDR3 has 16 residues. V lost 2 bases, J lost 0 bases, and 3 bases stayed unmatched. The germline V gene encodes CDR1 MNHEY and CDR2 SMNVEV (reference sequence). For the CDR3, the DNA is TGTGCCAGCAGTTTACGCGGGAGGAGCTCCTACAATGAGCAGTTCTTC. Its protein is CASSLRGRSSYNEQFF.

For this clone: A junction boundary mismatches the germline segment, possibly from a read error. The rearrangement joins TRBV6-5 to TRBJ1-5; the D gene is possibly TRBD1 (5 bases). Germline V gene data show CDR1 as MNHEY and CDR2 as SVGAGI. The length of the CDR3 is 16 residues. This CDR3 reads CASGYVGGTSNQPQHF. DNA of the CDR3: TGTGCCAGCGGTTATGTCGGGGGAACGAGCAATCAGCCCCAGCATTTT.

This clone turned up a few times. The rearrangement uses TRBV27 and TRBJ2-7; D ambiguous. CDR1 and CDR2 from the germline V gene are MNHEY and SMNVEV (reference sequence). The length of the CDR3 is 14 residues. With 5 bases removed from V and 0 bases from J, the gap between germline ends came to 11 bases. The CDR3: CASSLYGNSYEQYF. CDR3 nucleotide sequence: TGTGCCAGCAGTCTGTACGGAAACTCCTACGAGCAGTACTTC.

The sample holds one count of this clone. The V gene is TRBV19, the J gene TRBJ2-5; D may be TRBD2 (6 bases). Trimming removed 4 bases at V and 5 bases at J, with 11 bases between. The germline CDR1 and CDR2 sequences are LNHDA and SQIVND (reference sequence). The CDR3 has 13 amino acids. The CDR3 nucleotides read TGTGCCAGTAGTAGGGACTTTAGGGAGACCCAGTACTTC. This encodes CASSRDFRETQYF.

This clone was seen just once. This rearrangement joins TRBV19 to TRBJ1-5, with D possibly TRBD1 on 5 matching bases. The CDR3 has 16 residues. Trimming left V 4 bases short and J 0 bases short, with 13 bases between. CDR1 and CDR2 from the germline V gene are LNHDA and SQIVND (reference sequence). The CDR3 protein is CASSSGGIHSNQPQHF. CDR3 nucleotides: TGTGCCAGTAGTAGTGGGGGGATCCATAGCAATCAGCCCCAGCATTTT.

This clone was counted once. V usage is TRBV14 and J usage is TRBJ1-1, with 7 bases identical to TRBD1. The CDR3 has 17 residues. Germline CDR1 reads SGHDN; CDR2 reads FVKESK. V shed 3 bases, J shed 4 bases, and the junction held 14 bases outside the gene matches. CDR3 DNA: TGTGCCAGCAGCCACCCCCGCCAGGGGGAGTCTTGCACTGAAGCTTTCTTT. It yields the protein CASSHPRQGESCTEAFF.